Below are 21 T cell receptor beta chains sequenced from a single sample in a study of blood T cell repertoires in COVID-19 (dated by TCRdb to 2020 to 2021). The library was prepared using the immunoSEQ multiplex PCR assay. TCRdb holds this immuneACCESS table with in-frame rearrangements only. Some clones are missing; in checked studies, unresolved V genes explain under half, and the rest has no known cause. The sample contains about 270,000 clones, approximately 87% of them found a single time. Approximately 12% of the sample rests with the top ten. Source material: peripheral blood. The receptor source for this set is a woman in her 30s with COVID-19, enrolled during active disease.

CDR3 amino acids: CASSLVPRRGSPNYGYTF. CDR3 sequence (DNA): TGTGCCAGCAGCTTGGTTCCCCGCAGGGGGTCCCCTAACTATGGCTACACCTTC. The chain is built from TRBV5-4 and TRBJ1-2, with 7 bases that match TRBD1. Losses at the gene ends were 0 bases for V and 0 bases for J; bases not matched to a gene: 11. Germline V gene sequence: CDR1 SGHNT, CDR2 YYREEE (reference sequence). This CDR3 contains 18 residues.

The V and J genes are TRBV19 and TRBJ1-5, with TRBD1 as a possible D gene (6 bases). Trimming took 7 bases from V and 4 from J, leaving 11 bases between them. Germline V CDR1 and CDR2: LNHDA, SQIVND (reference sequence). This CDR3 comprises 13 residues. The CDR3 spells CASKDRWNQPQHF. The CDR3 nucleotides are TGTGCCAGTAAAGACAGGTGGAATCAGCCCCAGCATTTT.

J is TRBJ2-7 and V is TRBV3-1 (or the pseudogene TRBV3-2), with 8 bases fitting TRBD2. The CDR3 totals 14 residues. Germline values: CDR1 LGHDT, CDR2 YNNKEL (reference sequence). V lost 3 bases and J lost 3; bases outside the gene matches: 4. CDR3 sequence (DNA): TGTGCCAGCAGCCACCGCCGGGGGGGCTACGAGCAGTACTTC. It encodes CASSHRRGGYEQYF.

The rearrangement uses TRBV5-4 and TRBJ2-5; TRBD1 is a possible D gene (6 bases). Deletions cut 5 bases from V and 0 bases from J, with 17 bases between. Germline V gene data show CDR1 as SGHNT and CDR2 as YYREEE (reference sequence). The CDR3 runs 16 residues. CDR3 residues: CASRIGGGRDQETQYF. CDR3 bases: TGTGCCAGCAGAATCGGTGGGGGCAGGGACCAAGAGACCCAGTACTTC.

The J gene is TRBJ2-7, the V gene TRBV6-5; 9 positions agree with TRBD1. This CDR3 contains 13 residues. Trimming took 11 bases from V and 0 from J; bases not matched to a gene: 5. Germline V CDR1 and CDR2: MNHEY, SVGAGI. In nucleotides, the CDR3 is TGTGCCGAGGGGACAGGGCTCTCCTACGAGCAGTACTTC. Encoded protein: CAEGTGLSYEQYF.

J is TRBJ2-2 and V is TRBV2; D unclear. Trimming pared 7 bases from V and 2 bases from J, leaving 14 bases between. Germline CDR1 SNHLY, CDR2 FYNNEI. CDR3 length: 15 amino acids. CDR3 sequence: CASTVNFRNTGELFF. In DNA, the CDR3 is TGTGCCAGCACGGTTAACTTCCGCAACACCGGGGAGCTGTTTTTT.

This sequence joins TRBV5-4 and TRBJ2-3, with 8 bases fitting TRBD1. The trim removed 4 bases at V and 4 bases at J, leaving 8 bases unmatched. CDR3 length: 15 residues. In germline, CDR1 is SGHNT, CDR2 YYREEE (reference sequence). The CDR3 bases are TGTGCCAGCAGCCCGGGACAGGACCGGGCAGATACGCAGTATTTT. Translated: CASSPGQDRADTQYF.

The chain joins TRBV19 to TRBJ2-3; a weak D match, TRBD1 (6 bases). Trimming stripped 3 bases from V and 6 bases from J, with 16 bases between. The CDR3 has 15 amino acids. Per germline, CDR1 LNHDA and CDR2 SQIVND (reference sequence). The CDR3, as DNA: TGTGCCAGTAGTATCGGACAGTACGGGTTTGATACGCAGTATTTT. It codes for CASSIGQYGFDTQYF.

This sequence joins TRBV23-1 and TRBJ2-7; tentative D call: TRBD1 (7 bases). TRBV23-1 is filed as an ORF, its function uncertain. V was trimmed by 6 bases and J by 4 bases, leaving 22 bases between them. This CDR3 is built from 16 residues. CDR3 bases: TGCGCCAGCAGCCCCCCCCGGGGGACAGACTCATACGAGCAGTACTTC. This encodes CASSPPRGTDSYEQYF.

This chain links TRBV5-5 with TRBJ1-1; TRBD1 is a possible D gene (5 bases). With 2 bases removed from V and 0 bases from J, the gap between germline ends came to 17 bases. Germline V gives CDR1 SGHKS, CDR2 YYEKEE (reference sequence). This CDR3 region has 17 residues. The CDR3 region is CASSLGVIGAMNTEAFF. CDR3 coding DNA: TGTGCCAGCAGCTTAGGGGTAATAGGGGCCATGAACACTGAAGCTTTCTTT.

J is TRBJ1-2 and V is TRBV5-5; tentative D call: TRBD1 (6 bases). Between the trimmed V and J ends, which lost 2 bases and 2 bases, there was a span of 10 bases. Germline V lookup: CDR1 SGHKS, CDR2 YYEKEE (reference sequence). There are 14 residues in the CDR3. The CDR3, as DNA: TGTGCCAGCAGCTTAAGGGGGTTAAACTATGGCTACACCTTC. Encoded protein: CASSLRGLNYGYTF.

The chain links TRBV2 to TRBJ1-2; 8 bases are a match to TRBD1. V lost 2 bases, J lost 7 bases, and 3 bases stayed unmatched. The CDR3 totals 13 residues. Germline values: CDR1 SNHLY, CDR2 FYNNEI. The CDR3 region is CASSEQGALGYTF. The CDR3 DNA follows: TGTGCCAGCAGTGAACAGGGGGCGCTTGGCTACACCTTC.

This chain joins TRBV19 and TRBJ2-3, with TRBD2 identical over 7 bases. From germline, CDR1 is LNHDA and CDR2 SQIVND (reference sequence). This CDR3 has 18 amino acids. With V trimmed by 4 bases and J by 2 bases, 15 bases remained unmatched. This CDR3 is CASSTLRGAGRFTDTQYF. The CDR3, as DNA: TGTGCCAGTAGTACGCTCCGGGGAGCGGGGAGATTCACAGATACGCAGTATTTT.

The J gene is TRBJ2-1, the V gene TRBV9, with 10 nucleotides matching TRBD1. V was pared by 0 bases and J by 3 bases, with 0 bases of the junction left unmatched. Germline CDR1 is SGDLS and CDR2 is YYNGEE. The CDR3 is 15 residues long. CDR3 sequence: CASSVGTGGYNEQFF. DNA of the CDR3: TGTGCCAGCAGCGTAGGGACAGGGGGCTACAATGAGCAGTTCTTC.

V and J are TRBV7-9 and TRBJ1-2, with 11 bases identical to TRBD1. The germline V gene encodes CDR1 SEHNR and CDR2 FQNEAQ (reference sequence). V was clipped by 5 bases and J by 8 bases; unmatched bases: 4. This CDR3 contains 13 residues. The CDR3 DNA reads as TGTGCCAGCAGCCGGACAGGGGGCAGAGGCTACACCTTC. This encodes CASSRTGGRGYTF.

The chain is built from TRBV11-2 and TRBJ1-1, with 9 bases fitting TRBD1. Germline lookup yields CDR1 SGHAT and CDR2 FQNNGV. V shed 5 bases and J 5 bases; nucleotides not matched to a gene: 9. The CDR3 has 15 amino acids. The CDR3 nucleotides read TGTGCCAGCAGCACCATTCACAGGGGGCAGACTGAAGCTTTCTTT. As protein: CASSTIHRGQTEAFF.

The J gene is TRBJ1-1, the V gene TRBV7-7; 7 bases line up with TRBD1. CDR3 length equals 17 residues. Germline trimming cut 5 bases from V and 3 bases from J; bases unmatched to any gene: 15. The germline CDR1 and CDR2 sequences are SSHAT and FNYEAQ (reference sequence). The CDR3 DNA reads TGTGCCAGCAGCCCCGGGGGAGCGGACAGGAGCTACACTGAAGCTTTCTTT. Amino acid sequence: CASSPGGADRSYTEAFF.

This clone was counted between two and nine times. This chain connects TRBV7-8 to TRBJ2-7, with a weak D call TRBD1 (6 bases). The CDR3 totals 14 residues. The germline V and J ends were trimmed by 0 bases and 6 bases, with 12 bases remaining between them. Germline lookup yields CDR1 SGHVS and CDR2 FQNEAQ. The chain's CDR3 is CASSLAGAPIEQYF. The DNA for the CDR3 is TGTGCCAGCAGCTTAGCGGGGGCCCCCATCGAGCAGTACTTC.

The rearrangement links TRBV7-9 to TRBJ2-3; TRBD2 matches at 8 bases. The CDR3 length is 16 residues. Losses at the gene ends were 5 bases for V and 3 bases for J; bases not matched to a gene: 10. CDR1 is SEHNR, CDR2 FQNEAQ, per germline (reference sequence). Written as DNA, the CDR3 is TGTGCCAGCAGCCAAACCCCGGGGGGGCCGACAGATACGCAGTATTTT. It is translated as CASSQTPGGPTDTQYF. The full variable domain, its missing parts supplied by reference TRBV7-9 and TRBJ2-3, is DTGVSQNPRHKITKRGQNVTFRCDPISEHNRLYWYRQTLGQGPEFLTYFQNEAQLEKSRLLSDRFSAERPKGSFSTLEIQRTEQGDSAMYLCASSQTPGGPTDTQYFGPGTRLTVL.

The chain has TRBV6-1 and TRBJ1-2; no clear D. Germline CDR1 MNHNS, CDR2 SASEGT. There are 12 residues in the CDR3. V was pared by 5 bases and J by 8 bases, with 12 bases between. The CDR3, as DNA: TGTGCCAGCAGTTCCCCGAATCGGGGCTACACCTTC. It encodes CASSSPNRGYTF.

The chain couples TRBV5-4 to TRBJ1-3, with D possibly being TRBD1 (6 bases). Germline CDR1 and CDR2: SGHNT and YYREEE (reference sequence). The V gene lost 3 bases and the J gene lost 3 bases, with 16 bases spanning the gap. The CDR3 is 16 amino acids. The CDR3 DNA is TGTGCCAGCAGCTCCCCACGGGAGGGGGATGGAAACACCATATATTTT. Residues: CASSSPREGDGNTIYF.